This passage covers 2 T cell receptor beta chains from one sample sequenced in a study of radiation and T cells in renal cell carcinoma. Documented time point: blood 2 weeks post-SBRT. The sample's treatment: 15 Gy SBRT to primary tumor, nephrectomy 4 weeks later. Method: immunoSEQ multiplex PCR; TCRdb's copy keeps in-frame clones and lacks some. The sample has about 150,000 clones; roughly 89% are singletons. The material sequenced was blood, taken from a patient whose treatment included radiotherapy and nephrectomy. Receptors were obtained from a woman aged 45 to 65 with renal cell carcinoma.

The gene calls are TRBV19 and TRBJ2-7; perhaps TRBD1 as D (5 bases). V lost 8 bases and J lost 2, with 13 bases in between. CDR3 length: 13 residues. Germline CDR1 is LNHDA and CDR2 is SQIVND (reference sequence). As DNA, the CDR3 is TGTGCCAGTCAGGACAAGAACACCTACGAGCAGTACTTC. Translation gives CASQDKNTYEQYF.

The chain uses TRBV4-1 and TRBJ2-2; D gene unclear. This CDR3 has 15 residues. Per germline, CDR1 MGHRA and CDR2 YSYEKL. The V end was cut by 1 base, the J end by 4 bases, with 10 bases between. The CDR3 coding sequence is TGCGCCAGCAGCCAAGCTGGGGAACCCACCGGGGAGCTGTTTTTT. It encodes CASSQAGEPTGELFF.